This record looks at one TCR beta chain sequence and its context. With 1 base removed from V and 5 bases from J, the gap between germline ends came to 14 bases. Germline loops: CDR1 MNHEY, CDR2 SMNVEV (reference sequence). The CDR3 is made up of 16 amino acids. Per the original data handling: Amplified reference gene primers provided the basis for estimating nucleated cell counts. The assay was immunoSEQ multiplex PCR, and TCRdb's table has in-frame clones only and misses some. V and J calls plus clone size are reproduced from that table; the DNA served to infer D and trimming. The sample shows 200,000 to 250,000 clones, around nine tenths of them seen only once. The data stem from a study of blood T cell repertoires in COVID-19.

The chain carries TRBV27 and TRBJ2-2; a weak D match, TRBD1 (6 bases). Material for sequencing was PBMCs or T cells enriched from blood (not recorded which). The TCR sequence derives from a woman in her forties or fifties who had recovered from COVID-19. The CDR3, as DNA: TGTGCCAGCAGTTTATACACAGGGCTTAAGACCGGGGAGCTGTTTTTT. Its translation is CASSLYTGLKTGELFF.